This T cell receptor beta chain comes out of a study of siplizumab effects on memory and regulatory T cells. Overall study findings and caveats: Apparently key alloresponse contributors, naive T cells also seemed more diverse than memory cells.

In regard to this clone: Its specificity is unknown.

Sequencing was performed with immunoSEQ multiplex PCR; in TCRdb, only in-frame clones are kept and a portion is missing. In the table there are 110,000 or so clones, about 93% of which are singletons. The germline V gene has CDR1 SNHLY and CDR2 FYNNEI. The V gene lost 1 base and the J gene lost 8 bases, with 17 bases spanning the gap. The CDR3 is 15 amino acids. Sequenced: CD4+ T cells sorted from blood. The TCR originated in a human donor in good health. V and J are TRBV2 and TRBJ1-2, with D possibly matching TRBD1 (6 bases). DNA of the CDR3: TGTGCCAGCAGTGAAGTAAGGGACACCCGTCACGGCTACACCTTC. It specifies CASSEVRDTRHGYTF.